There are a few counts of the clone carrying this TCR beta chain. What it recognizes is unknown. Expressed TCRB transcripts were sequenced, since all the RNA that had been isolated was reverse transcribed. Here immunoSEQ multiplex PCR was the method, and the copy in TCRdb shows in-frame clones only, minus some. The repertoire holds 130,000 to 150,000 clones, approximately 13% seen once, with 1.3% in the top ten. This specimen comes from a study of beta chain features in type 1 diabetes. Study-wide background: Across every sample, roughly 100 million sorted cells were examined in total.

General study points: Whether HLA type influences TCRB rearrangement remained unresolved here. TCRB CDR3 length was moderately but significantly reduced in all four CD4+ subsets of Type 1 diabetes patients.

The V gene's germline CDR1 is SGDLS and CDR2 YYNGEE. The CDR3 sequence is 15 residues long. The ends were cut back, 4 bases at V and 3 bases at J, with 15 bases in the middle. Donors contributed one heparinised blood draw apiece, averaging roughly 0.12 L. Staining for CD45RO/CCR7/CD25/CD127/CD95/CD27 allowed sorting of CD4+ naive, central memory, regulatory and stem cell-like memory cells. J is TRBJ2-3 and V is TRBV9; perhaps TRBD2 as D (6 bases). The source is a man between 18 and 35 years old with type 1 diabetes. Material for sequencing was central memory CD4+ T cells from blood. Here the CDR3 DNA reads TGTGCCAGCAGCCCTGTCGGCGGGGAGACAGATACGCAGTATTTT. Encoded protein: CASSPVGGETDTQYF.